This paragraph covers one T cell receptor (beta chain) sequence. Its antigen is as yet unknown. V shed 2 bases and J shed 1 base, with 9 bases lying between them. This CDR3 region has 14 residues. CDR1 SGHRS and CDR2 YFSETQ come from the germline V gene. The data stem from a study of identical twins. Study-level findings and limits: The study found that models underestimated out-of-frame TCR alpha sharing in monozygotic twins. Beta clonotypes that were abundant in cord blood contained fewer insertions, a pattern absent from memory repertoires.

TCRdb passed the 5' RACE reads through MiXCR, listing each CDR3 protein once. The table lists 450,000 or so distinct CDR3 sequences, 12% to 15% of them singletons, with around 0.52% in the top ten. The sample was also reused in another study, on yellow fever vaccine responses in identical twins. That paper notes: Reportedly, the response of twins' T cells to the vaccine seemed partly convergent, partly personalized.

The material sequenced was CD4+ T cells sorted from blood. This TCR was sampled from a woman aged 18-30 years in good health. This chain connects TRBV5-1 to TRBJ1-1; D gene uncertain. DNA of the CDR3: TGCGCCAGCAGCTTTTGGAGAACGAACACTGAAGCTTTCTTT. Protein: CASSFWRTNTEAFF.